This passage covers 27 T cell receptor beta chains from one sample sequenced in a study of OX40 agonist ivuxolimab in advanced cancers. Here immunoSEQ multiplex PCR was the method, and the copy in TCRdb shows in-frame clones only, minus some. This table has under 80,000 clones, more than 80% appearing once. Specimen: CD4+ or CD8+ T cells sorted from blood, collected in a trial of the OX40 agonist ivuxolimab. The source is an adult with an advanced solid tumor such as melanoma, head and neck, liver or kidney cancer.

This clone was picked up a small number of times. The rearrangement joins TRBV5-4 to TRBJ1-2; D perhaps matches TRBD1 (6 bases). The V gene's germline CDR1 is SGHNT and CDR2 YYREEE (reference sequence). The germline V and J ends were trimmed by 0 bases and 6 bases, with 18 bases remaining between them. The CDR3 runs 16 residues. The CDR3 protein is CASSLAGGGRTDGYTF. The CDR3 nucleotides read TGTGCCAGCAGCTTGGCGGGCGGGGGCAGGACAGATGGCTACACCTTC. The full variable domain, completed using reference TRBV5-4 and TRBJ1-2, is ETGVTQSPTHLIKTRGQQVTLRCSSQSGHNTVSWYQQALGQGPQFIFQYYREEENGRGNFPPRFSGLQFPNYSSELNVNALELDDSALYLCASSLAGGGRTDGYTFGSGTRLTVV.

The chain joins TRBV7-9 to TRBJ2-7; 9 bases map to TRBD2. The V gene end was trimmed by 3 bases and the J gene end by 0 bases; junction bases not matched to a gene: 3. Looked up from germline, CDR1 is SEHNR and CDR2 is FQNEAQ (reference sequence). This CDR3 has 15 residues. The CDR3 spells CASSFPSGTSYEQYF. The DNA of the CDR3 is TGTGCCAGCAGCTTTCCTAGCGGGACCTCCTACGAGCAGTACTTC.

The chain employs TRBV2 and TRBJ1-5; D is undetermined. The CDR3 totals 15 residues. Germline V gives CDR1 SNHLY, CDR2 FYNNEI. V was trimmed by 6 bases and J by 2 bases, leaving 14 bases between them. CDR3 bases: TGTGCCAGCAGGGCCCCGGGGAGTCGCAATCAGCCCCAGCATTTT. It codes for CASRAPGSRNQPQHF.

V usage is TRBV2 and J usage is TRBJ2-4; TRBD2 agrees at 8 bases. V was clipped by 6 bases and J by 1 base; unmatched bases: 5. Germline CDR1 is SNHLY and CDR2 is FYNNEI. The CDR3 runs 15 residues. This CDR3 reads CASRTGGAAKNIQYF. CDR3 nucleotides: TGTGCCAGCAGAACCGGGGGGGCGGCCAAAAACATTCAGTACTTC.

The chain links TRBV5-1 to TRBJ2-3; D tentatively reads TRBD1 or TRBD2 (6 bases each). CDR3 length: 17 residues. Trimming took off 0 bases at V and 0 bases at J, with 14 bases between the two ends. Germline assignment: CDR1 SGHRS and CDR2 YFSETQ. Here the CDR3 reads CASSLAGGGTSTDTQYF. In DNA, the CDR3 is TGCGCCAGCAGCTTGGCCGGGGGCGGGACTAGCACAGATACGCAGTATTTT.

The genes are TRBV6-5 and TRBJ1-4; weak D call: TRBD1 (5 bases). V was clipped by 5 bases and J by 7 bases, with 14 bases between them. The CDR3 extends over 14 amino acids. Germline lookup yields CDR1 MNHEY and CDR2 SVGAGI. CDR3 bases: TGTGCCAGCAGTGACAGCACCCGGGGTGAAAAACTGTTTTTT. Residues: CASSDSTRGEKLFF.

The V and J genes are TRBV5-6 and TRBJ2-5, with 9 bases matching TRBD2. V dropped 3 bases and J dropped 1; count of bases not matched to a gene: 10. Germline CDR1 and CDR2: SGHDT and YYEEEE. The CDR3 sequence is 17 residues long. The CDR3 loop is CASSSLGGLAAQETQYF. In DNA form, the CDR3 reads TGTGCCAGCAGCTCACTGGGGGGACTAGCCGCCCAAGAGACCCAGTACTTC. The full variable domain, rest sourced from reference TRBV5-6 and TRBJ2-5, is DAGVTQSPTHLIKTRGQQVTLRCSPKSGHDTVSWYQQALGQGPQFIFQYYEEEERQRGNFPDRFSGHQFPNYSSELNVNALLLGDSALYLCASSSLGGLAAQETQYFGPGTRLLVL.

The V gene is TRBV2, the J gene TRBJ2-5; TRBD1 matches at 11 bases. Germline loops: CDR1 SNHLY, CDR2 FYNNEI. The J segment lost 1 base and the V segment lost 6 bases, leaving 4 bases of the junction unmatched. This CDR3 spans 15 amino acids. CDR3: CASRPGQGAQETQYF. The CDR3 DNA sequence: TGTGCCAGCAGGCCAGGACAGGGGGCCCAAGAGACCCAGTACTTC.

V is TRBV5-4 and J is TRBJ2-7; 10 bases match TRBD2. Trimming at V came to 0 bases and at J to 6 bases, leaving 6 bases not matched to a gene. CDR3 length equals 15 residues. Germline lookup yields CDR1 SGHNT and CDR2 YYREEE (reference sequence). The CDR3 is CASSLEVQRGGEQYF. CDR3 nucleotides: TGTGCCAGCAGCTTGGAGGTCCAGCGGGGGGGCGAGCAGTACTTC.

Concerning this clone itself: This same CDR3 is encoded by further DNA sequences in the sample. CDR3 sequence reads: CASSSFGYRVSNEAFF. The CDR3 DNA is TGTGCCAGCAGCTCCTTTGGTTATCGGGTAAGTAATGAAGCTTTCTTT. The chain joins TRBV11-2 to TRBJ1-1, with no clear D. The CDR3 spans 16 residues. Trimming shortened V by 4 bases and J by 7 bases, and 22 bases separated the two germline ends. Germline V lookup: CDR1 SGHAT, CDR2 FQNNGV.

The chain is built from TRBV5-1 and TRBJ1-1; D gene uncertain. The CDR3 sequence is 13 residues long. The V gene lost 4 bases and the J gene lost 4 bases, with 11 bases spanning the gap. From germline, CDR1 is SGHRS and CDR2 YFSETQ. CDR3: CASSLTVSTEAFF. The DNA of the CDR3 is TGCGCCAGCAGCCTAACGGTGAGCACTGAAGCTTTCTTT.

The chain joins TRBV2 to TRBJ1-5, with D perhaps TRBD1 (6 bases). The CDR3 is 13 amino acids. The V gene lost 7 bases and the J gene lost 7 bases, with 14 bases spanning the gap. Germline values: CDR1 SNHLY, CDR2 FYNNEI. The CDR3 sequence: CASTEQGGQPQHF. DNA of the CDR3: TGTGCCAGCACCGAACAGGGAGGACAGCCCCAGCATTTT. Combining the CDR3 with reference TRBV2 and TRBJ1-5 gives the whole variable domain EPEVTQTPSHQVTQMGQEVILRCVPISNHLYFYWYRQILGQKVEFLVSFYNNEISEKSEIFDDQFSVERPDGSNFTLKIRSTKLEDSAMYFCASTEQGGQPQHFGDGTRLSIL.

This CDR3 is CASSGEQETQYF. The CDR3, as DNA: TGTGCCAGCAGTGGGGAACAAGAGACCCAGTACTTC. This rearrangement joins TRBV2 to TRBJ2-5; D is unclear. Germline V CDR1 and CDR2: SNHLY, FYNNEI. The CDR3 is 12 residues long. Trimming took 4 bases from V and 2 from J, leaving 5 bases between them. Filled out from reference TRBV2 and TRBJ2-5, the complete variable domain reads EPEVTQTPSHQVTQMGQEVILRCVPISNHLYFYWYRQILGQKVEFLVSFYNNEISEKSEIFDDQFSVERPDGSNFTLKIRSTKLEDSAMYFCASSGEQETQYFGPGTRLLVL.

A remark on this clone: The sample contains more than one DNA sequence encoding this CDR3. The chain uses TRBV5-6 and TRBJ2-7; no firm D call. CDR1 is SGHDT and CDR2 is YYEEEE in the germline V gene. This CDR3 region has 14 residues. Trimming left V 4 bases short and J 3 bases short, with 14 bases between. This CDR3 is CASSADLIRYEQYF. The CDR3 nucleotides are TGTGCCAGCAGCGCGGACCTCATTCGCTACGAGCAGTACTTC. The whole variable domain, filled in from reference TRBV5-6 and TRBJ2-7, reads DAGVTQSPTHLIKTRGQQVTLRCSPKSGHDTVSWYQQALGQGPQFIFQYYEEEERQRGNFPDRFSGHQFPNYSSELNVNALLLGDSALYLCASSADLIRYEQYFGPGTRLTVT.

The V call is TRBV6-5, the J call TRBJ2-6, with 7 bases fitting TRBD1. The CDR3 contains 15 residues. Germline V gives CDR1 MNHEY, CDR2 SVGAGI. The ends lost 10 bases at V and 0 bases at J; junction bases unmatched: 6. CDR3 DNA sequence: TGTGCCATTAAGGGGGCTAGCTCTGGGGCCAACGTCCTGACTTTC. Translating it yields CAIKGASSGANVLTF.

V gene TRBV19 combines with J gene TRBJ2-7, with D hard to call. V was clipped by 8 bases and J by 7 bases, with 15 bases between them. The length of the CDR3 is 12 residues. Per germline, CDR1 LNHDA and CDR2 SQIVND (reference sequence). The CDR3 protein is CASGRGSSEQYF. CDR3 in DNA: TGTGCCAGTGGGCGCGGTTCTAGTGAGCAGTACTTC.

The V call is TRBV9, the J call TRBJ2-2; perhaps TRBD1 as D (6 bases). V was trimmed by 1 base and J by 12 bases, leaving 16 bases between them. CDR1 and CDR2 (germline): SGDLS, YYNGEE. This CDR3 is built from 14 residues. Written as DNA, the CDR3 is TGTGCCAGCAGCGTAATGGGGGCCCGAGGGCAGCTGTTTTTT. Protein: CASSVMGARGQLFF.

The chain uses TRBV15 and TRBJ1-4; 10 nucleotides agree with TRBD1. The CDR3 length is 16 residues. The germline V gene has CDR1 LNHNV and CDR2 YYDKDF (reference sequence). V lost 0 bases and J lost 8; bases outside the gene matches: 6. In DNA, the CDR3 is TGTGCCACCAGCAGAGATCCCCGGACAGGGGGGGAAAAACTGTTTTTT. Amino acid sequence: CATSRDPRTGGEKLFF.

This chain uses TRBV9 with TRBJ1-1; no firm D call. The CDR3 length is 14 residues. Germline CDR1 is SGDLS and CDR2 is YYNGEE. Trimming shortened V by 0 bases and J by 3 bases, and 9 bases separated the two germline ends. The chain's CDR3 is CASSVARADTEAFF. The CDR3 DNA follows: TGTGCCAGCAGCGTAGCACGGGCTGACACTGAAGCTTTCTTT.

This clone was seen only once. The chain uses TRBV30 and TRBJ2-7; 8 bases fit TRBD1. Per the germline V gene, CDR1 is GTSNPN and CDR2 is SVGIG (reference sequence). This CDR3 is built from 13 residues. V trimming: 5 bases; J trimming: 3 bases; junction bases outside the gene matches: 6. The CDR3 loop is CAWEGQGGYEQYF. The DNA of the CDR3 is TGTGCCTGGGAAGGACAGGGTGGCTACGAGCAGTACTTC.

The count of this clone is one. The rearrangement uses TRBV5-6 and TRBJ2-7; D not resolved. This CDR3 is 15 amino acids long. Germline-derived CDR1 and CDR2 are SGHDT and YYEEEE. V was trimmed by 1 base and J by 2 bases, leaving 13 bases between them. The CDR3: CASSLWAKGTYEQYF. CDR3 sequence (DNA): TGTGCCAGCAGCTTGTGGGCCAAGGGTACCTACGAGCAGTACTTC.

This rearrangement joins TRBV15 to TRBJ2-3; 11 bases are shared with TRBD2. The CDR3 length is 17 residues. The trim removed 0 bases at V and 3 bases at J, leaving 5 bases unmatched. CDR1 is LNHNV, CDR2 YYDKDF, per germline (reference sequence). The CDR3 DNA is TGTGCCACCAGCAGAGAGGTTTCTAGCGGGGGGACAGATACGCAGTATTTT. This translates into CATSREVSSGGTDTQYF.

V gene TRBV18 combines with J gene TRBJ1-2; D is unresolved. Germline loops: CDR1 KGHSH, CDR2 LQKENI. The CDR3 consists of 16 residues. V shed 0 bases and J shed 2 bases, with 13 bases lying between them. The CDR3 here is CASSPPTGPANYGYTF. The CDR3 DNA reads TGTGCCAGCTCACCACCGACTGGACCCGCCAACTATGGCTACACCTTC.

This clone came up a few times. V is TRBV5-1 and J is TRBJ2-7; a possible D gene is TRBD1 (5 bases). The CDR3 runs to 14 residues. Germline CDR1 reads SGHRS; CDR2 reads YFSETQ. Trimming pared 2 bases from V and 0 bases from J, leaving 9 bases between. The CDR3 region has the DNA TGCGCCAGCAGCTTCGGCAGGGCCTCCTACGAGCAGTACTTC. This gives the protein CASSFGRASYEQYF.

The sample holds one count of this clone. This chain connects TRBV27 to TRBJ2-2; D might be TRBD1 (6 bases). The CDR3 loop spans 17 amino acids. The V end was cut by 5 bases, the J end by 4 bases, with 20 bases between. CDR1 and CDR2 (germline): MNHEY, SMNVEV (reference sequence). The CDR3 protein is CASSKSLTRGSTGELFF. In DNA form, the CDR3 reads TGTGCCAGCAGTAAGTCGCTAACCAGGGGTAGCACCGGGGAGCTGTTTTTT.

In this sample, this clone turned up once. The V and J genes are TRBV27 and TRBJ1-2; unclear D gene. This CDR3 spans 13 amino acids. The germline V and J ends were trimmed by 2 bases and 2 bases, with 6 bases remaining between them. Germline CDR1 and CDR2: MNHEY and SMNVEV (reference sequence). As DNA, the CDR3 is TGTGCCAGCAGTTTAGAAGGGAACTATGGCTACACCTTC. Amino acids: CASSLEGNYGYTF.

The gene calls are TRBV6-5 and TRBJ2-1, with TRBD1 matching over 7 bases. Germline CDR1 is MNHEY and CDR2 is SVGAGI. The CDR3 extends over 15 amino acids. Trimming at V came to 2 bases and at J to 4 bases, leaving 5 bases not matched to a gene. The CDR3 coding sequence is TGTGCCAGCAGTTACACAGGGGTAGGTTACAATGAGCAGTTCTTC. Translated, it gives CASSYTGVGYNEQFF.